This T cell receptor (beta chain) was observed in a study of early T cells in non-severe SARS-CoV-2 infection. Trimming shortened V by 7 bases and J by 2 bases, and 14 bases separated the two germline ends. Germline values: CDR1 MDHEN, CDR2 SYDVKM. This CDR3 comprises 14 residues. TCRdb analysed the 5' RACE reads with MiXCR anew, one entry per CDR3 protein. The table shows approximately 52,000 distinct CDR3 sequences, with about 15% occurring only once. The sample holds a few counts of this clonotype. Its target is not known. Study results and caveats: The matching step, a VDJdb search, favored anti-spike CD8 responses and missed private and CD4 specificities.

This specimen consisted of whole blood, obtained at baseline. The chain recombines TRBV28 with TRBJ1-1; D not resolved. The receptor's source is an adult who was a healthcare worker with PCR-confirmed SARS-CoV-2 infection or an uninfected control (not recorded which). The CDR3 coding sequence is TGTGCCAGCATCGCACCCGGCGGTAACACTGAAGCTTTCTTT. Translated, it gives CASIAPGGNTEAFF. Looking up the rest from reference TRBV28 and TRBJ1-1 gives the full variable domain: DVKVTQSSRYLVKRTGEKVFLECVQDMDHENMFWYRQDPGLGLRLIYFSYDVKMKEKGDIPEGYSVSREKKERFSLILESASTNQTSMYLCASIAPGGNTEAFFGQGTRLTVV.